The 17 T cell receptor beta chains below were found in one sample sequenced in a study of T-cell memory formation after mild COVID-19. TCRdb processed the 5' RACE reads anew with MiXCR; each CDR3 protein has one entry. The data contain tens of thousands of distinct CDR3 sequences, about 15% of them seen just once; the ten biggest clones take up approximately 40%. The sample taken for sequencing was PBMCs or a T cell subset sorted from them (not recorded which). Receptors originate from a man between 18 and 29 years old who had mild COVID-19 (a few samples of this study predate the infection). Cell type and time point are not known.

This clonotype was picked up a small number of times. The rearrangement links TRBV5-6 to TRBJ2-3; 9 bases fit TRBD2. The germline gives CDR1 SGHDT, CDR2 YYEEEE. Germline trimming cut 3 bases from V and 7 bases from J; bases unmatched to any gene: 3. CDR3 length: 13 residues. In nucleotides, the CDR3 is TGTGCCAGCAGCTCCGGGACTAGCTATACGCAGTATTTT. Its protein is CASSSGTSYTQYF.

This chain joins TRBV4-3 and TRBJ1-2; no definite D call. From germline, CDR1 is LGHNA and CDR2 YSLEER. Trimming took 0 bases from V and 0 from J, leaving 5 bases between them. The CDR3 extends over 14 amino acids. The DNA of the CDR3 is TGCGCCAGCAGCCAAGACAGCTCTAACTATGGCTACACCTTC. Protein sequence: CASSQDSSNYGYTF.

This clonotype has only a few counts. The genes are TRBV7-2 and TRBJ2-5; D is undetermined. CDR1 and CDR2 (germline): SGHTA, FQGNSA. V gave up 7 bases and J gave up 2 bases, with 20 bases separating them. This CDR3 is 16 amino acids long. The CDR3 is CASTIRTVRIQETQYF. The DNA of the CDR3 is TGTGCCAGCACCATCCGAACCGTGCGGATACAAGAGACCCAGTACTTC.

The chain links TRBV20-1 to TRBJ2-7, with D possibly being TRBD1 or TRBD2 (6 bases each). Germline CDR1 is DFQATT and CDR2 is SNEGSKA (reference sequence). V lost 0 bases, J lost 3 bases, and 18 bases lay in between. The CDR3 spans 16 residues. CDR3 protein: CSARDRGEWGHYEQYF. CDR3 nucleotide sequence: TGCAGTGCTAGAGATCGCGGGGAATGGGGGCACTACGAGCAGTACTTC.

The chain has TRBV6-2 or TRBV6-3 and TRBJ2-3; perhaps TRBD1 as D (8 bases). V was shortened by 6 bases and J by 2 bases, with 15 bases between the two germline ends. This CDR3 has 15 residues. The germline CDR1 and CDR2 sequences are MNHEY and SVGEGT. The CDR3 reads CASSHRGGDTDTQYF. The CDR3 region has the DNA TGTGCCAGCAGCCACAGGGGGGGGGACACAGATACGCAGTATTTT.

This clonotype came up a few times. The V gene is TRBV6-2 or TRBV6-3, the J gene TRBJ1-4; perhaps TRBD1 as D (5 bases). The CDR3 spans 15 residues. The germline V gene encodes CDR1 MNHEY and CDR2 SVGEGT. Trimming took off 4 bases at V and 2 bases at J, with 11 bases between the two ends. The chain's CDR3 is CASSSPGRTNEKLFF. In DNA, the CDR3 is TGTGCCAGCAGTTCTCCGGGACGTACTAATGAAAAACTGTTTTTT.

Comment on this clonotype: Compared with germline, one end of the junction differs, possibly owing to a read error. The chain is built from TRBV20-1 and TRBJ1-5, with no clear D. Germline V CDR1 and CDR2: DFQATT, SNEGSKA (reference sequence). The CDR3 totals 15 residues. This CDR3 reads CSPSPMVSSNQPQHF. The DNA for the CDR3 is TGCAGTCCTAGTCCTATGGTGTCAAGCAATCAGCCCCAGCATTTT.

This clonotype was found many times. The chain uses TRBV5-1 and TRBJ1-2, with no clear D. Trimming cost V 2 bases and J 0 bases, with 11 bases left between them. CDR1 and CDR2 from the germline V gene are SGHRS and YFSETQ. The CDR3 runs 15 residues. The CDR3 DNA sequence: TGCGCCAGCAGCTTTATGGCGCTCACTAACTATGGCTACACCTTC. Protein sequence: CASSFMALTNYGYTF.

Comment on this clonotype: A single base separates this from a much larger clone, so it may be a read error. This chain connects TRBV7-9 to TRBJ2-2, with 8 bases that match TRBD1. This CDR3 region has 16 residues. Germline CDR1 SEHNR, CDR2 FQNEAQ (reference sequence). CDR3 region: CASGLPPDRATGELFF. As DNA, the CDR3 is TGTGCCAGCGGCTTACCCCCGGACAGGGCCACCGGGGAGCTGTTTTTT.

The rearrangement joins TRBV12-3 or TRBV12-4 to TRBJ2-2; the D is unclear. This CDR3 spans 14 amino acids. V lost 1 base and J lost 3, with 6 bases in between. CDR3 sequence (DNA): TGTGCCAGCAGTTTAGAAACATACACCGGGGAGCTGTTTTTT. This sequence encodes CASSLETYTGELFF.

This sequence joins TRBV5-1 and TRBJ1-1; 10 nucleotides align to TRBD1. The CDR3 consists of 14 residues. The V and J ends lost 3 bases and 3 bases, in that order; junction bases with no gene match: 2. The germline V gene has CDR1 SGHRS and CDR2 YFSETQ. In nucleotides, the CDR3 is TGCGCCAGCAGCTCGGGACAGGGGCACACTGAAGCTTTCTTT. This sequence encodes CASSSGQGHTEAFF.

This clonotype was detected a few times. This chain uses TRBV7-2 with TRBJ2-1; D is ambiguous. V shed 5 bases and J shed 8 bases, with 13 bases lying between them. The CDR3 is 13 residues long. Germline V gene sequence: CDR1 SGHTA, CDR2 FQGNSA. CDR3 bases: TGTGCCAGCAGCCCGCTTTCGGGCCATGAGCAGTTCTTC. This gives the protein CASSPLSGHEQFF.

This clonotype was observed a few times. The chain couples TRBV19 to TRBJ2-1; tentative D call: TRBD2 (5 bases). The CDR3 is 14 amino acids. V was shortened by 3 bases and J by 8 bases, with 14 bases between the two germline ends. Per germline, CDR1 LNHDA and CDR2 SQIVND (reference sequence). The CDR3 DNA is TGTGCCAGTAGTATCGACGGAGGTCTCTATGAGCAGTTCTTC. Amino acid sequence: CASSIDGGLYEQFF.

This clonotype came up a few times. The chain joins TRBV6-6 to TRBJ2-7; 8 nucleotides match TRBD2. In germline, CDR1 is MNHNY, CDR2 SVGAGI (reference sequence). The CDR3 loop spans 20 amino acids. The V gene end was trimmed by 4 bases and the J gene end by 3 bases; junction bases not matched to a gene: 23. The CDR3 sequence is CASSWARGGLTWIRDYEQYF. CDR3 sequence (DNA): TGTGCCAGCAGTTGGGCCCGCGGGGGGCTGACGTGGATTAGGGACTACGAGCAGTACTTC.

This clonotype was observed a handful of times. The chain carries TRBV20-1 and TRBJ2-3; D could derive from TRBD1 or TRBD2 (5 bases each). Trimming took 6 bases from V and 0 from J, leaving 10 bases between them. The CDR3 extends over 13 amino acids. Germline V gene lookup returns CDR1 DFQATT and CDR2 SNEGSKA (reference sequence). The CDR3 bases are TGCAGTGCACAAGGGGACAGCACAGATACGCAGTATTTT. Amino acids: CSAQGDSTDTQYF.

This clonotype was found many times. The chain uses TRBV24-1 and TRBJ2-1, with TRBD2 matching 13 bases. After removal of 3 bases from V and 10 bases from J, the junction contained 8 bases not matched to a gene. This CDR3 region has 16 residues. Germline values: CDR1 KGHDR, CDR2 SFDVKD. As DNA, the CDR3 is TGTGCCACCAGTGATCCTACTAGCGGGGGGGCCCTCGAGCAGTTCTTC. Translating it yields CATSDPTSGGALEQFF.

By sample fraction, this clonotype is large (0.1 to 1%). The rearrangement links TRBV12-3 or TRBV12-4 to TRBJ1-5, with 11 bases identical to TRBD1. CDR3 length equals 16 residues. V shed 5 bases, J shed 3 bases, and the junction held 6 bases outside the gene matches. CDR3 sequence: CASSQGQGVLNQPQHF. For the CDR3, the DNA is TGTGCCAGCAGTCAGGGACAGGGGGTCCTCAATCAGCCCCAGCATTTT.